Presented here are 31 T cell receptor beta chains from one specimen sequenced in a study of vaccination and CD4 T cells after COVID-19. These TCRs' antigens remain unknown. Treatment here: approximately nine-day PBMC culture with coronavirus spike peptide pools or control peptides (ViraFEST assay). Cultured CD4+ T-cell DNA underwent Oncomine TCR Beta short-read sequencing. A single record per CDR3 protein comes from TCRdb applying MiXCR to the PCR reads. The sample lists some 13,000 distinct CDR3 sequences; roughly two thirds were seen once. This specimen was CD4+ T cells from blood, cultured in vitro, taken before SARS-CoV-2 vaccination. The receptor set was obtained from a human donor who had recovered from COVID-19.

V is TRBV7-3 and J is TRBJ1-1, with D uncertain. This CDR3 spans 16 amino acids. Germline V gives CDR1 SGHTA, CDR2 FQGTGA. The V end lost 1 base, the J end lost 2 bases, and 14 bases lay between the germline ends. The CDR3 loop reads CASSLRGNQVNTEAFF. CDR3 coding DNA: TGTGCCAGCAGCTTAAGGGGAAACCAGGTTAACACTGAAGCTTTCTTT.

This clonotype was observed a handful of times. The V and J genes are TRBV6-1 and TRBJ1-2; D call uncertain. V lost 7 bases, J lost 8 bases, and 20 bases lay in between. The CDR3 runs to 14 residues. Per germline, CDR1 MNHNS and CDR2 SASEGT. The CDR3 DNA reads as TGTGCCAGCACCGAAGCTGGGTTGCGTGTCGGCTACACCTTC. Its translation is CASTEAGLRVGYTF.

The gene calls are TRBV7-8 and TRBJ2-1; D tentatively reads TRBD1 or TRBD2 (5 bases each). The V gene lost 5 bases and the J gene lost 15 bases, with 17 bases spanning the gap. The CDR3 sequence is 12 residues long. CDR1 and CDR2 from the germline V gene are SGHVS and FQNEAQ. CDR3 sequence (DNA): TGTGCCAGCAGCCACGGGACCAGGGATTGGTTCTTC. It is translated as CASSHGTRDWFF.

The CDR3 coding sequence is TGTGCCAGCAGCTACAGGTCGAACACTGAAGCTTTCTTT. As protein: CASSYRSNTEAFF. The rearrangement links TRBV6-2 or TRBV6-3 to TRBJ1-1; possible D gene TRBD1, 5 bases. The V and J ends lost 6 bases and 1 base respectively, with 9 bases between them. In germline, CDR1 is MNHEY, CDR2 SVGEGT. The CDR3 sequence is 13 residues long.

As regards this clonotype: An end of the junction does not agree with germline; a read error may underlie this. The CDR3 DNA sequence: TGTGCCAACAGCCCTAGGGAGGGACTAGCGGGAACCTACGAGCAGTACTTC. Its translation is CANSPREGLAGTYEQYF. The J gene is TRBJ2-7, the V gene TRBV7-9; 13 bases line up with TRBD2. The length of the CDR3 is 17 residues. The germline V gene has CDR1 SEHNR and CDR2 FQNEAQ (reference sequence). Supplemented by reference TRBV7-9 and TRBJ2-7, the full variable domain reads DTGVSQNPRHKITKRGQNVTFRCDPISEHNRLYWYRQTLGQGPEFLTYFQNEAQLEKSRLLSDRFSAERPKGSFSTLEIQRTEQGDSAMYLCANSPREGLAGTYEQYFGPGTRLTVT.

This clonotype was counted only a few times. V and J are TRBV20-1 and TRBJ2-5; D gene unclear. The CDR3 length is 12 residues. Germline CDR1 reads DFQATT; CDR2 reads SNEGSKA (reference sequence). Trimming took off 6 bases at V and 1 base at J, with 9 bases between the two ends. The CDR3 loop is CSAQDFQETQYF. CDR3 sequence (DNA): TGCAGTGCACAAGACTTCCAAGAGACCCAGTACTTC.

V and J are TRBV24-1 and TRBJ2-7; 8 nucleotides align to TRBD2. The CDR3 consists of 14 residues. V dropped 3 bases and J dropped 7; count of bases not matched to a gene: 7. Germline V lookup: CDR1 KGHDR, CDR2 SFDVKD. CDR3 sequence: CATSDSGRIEEQYF. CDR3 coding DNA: TGTGCCACCAGTGATAGCGGGAGAATAGAAGAGCAGTACTTC.

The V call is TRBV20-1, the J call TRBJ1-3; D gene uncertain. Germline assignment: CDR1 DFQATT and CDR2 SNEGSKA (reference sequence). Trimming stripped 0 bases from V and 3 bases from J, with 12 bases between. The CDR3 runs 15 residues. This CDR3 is CSARDISPDGNTIYF. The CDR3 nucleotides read TGCAGTGCTAGAGATATTAGTCCAGATGGAAACACCATATATTTT.

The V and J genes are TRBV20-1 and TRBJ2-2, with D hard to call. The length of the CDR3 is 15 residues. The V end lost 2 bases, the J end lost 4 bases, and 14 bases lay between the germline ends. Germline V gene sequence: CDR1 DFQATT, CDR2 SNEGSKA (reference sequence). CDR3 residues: CSARRPKDSTGELFF. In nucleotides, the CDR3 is TGCAGTGCTAGAAGACCAAAGGATAGCACCGGGGAGCTGTTTTTT.

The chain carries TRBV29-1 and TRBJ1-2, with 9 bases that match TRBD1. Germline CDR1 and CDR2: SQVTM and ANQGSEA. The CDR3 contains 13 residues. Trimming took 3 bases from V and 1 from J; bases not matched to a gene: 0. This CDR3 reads CSVEGQGNYGYTF. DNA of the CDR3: TGCAGCGTTGAGGGACAGGGTAACTATGGCTACACCTTC.

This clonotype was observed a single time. The CDR3 bases are TGTGCCTGGAGTGTTGGGGACAGGGGTTTCCGGTATTCACCCCTCCACTTT. Translated: CAWSVGDRGFRYSPLHF. The chain uses TRBV30 and TRBJ1-6; 10 bases agree with TRBD1. V shed 0 bases, J shed 8 bases, and the junction held 10 bases outside the gene matches. This CDR3 has 17 residues. Germline V gene lookup returns CDR1 GTSNPN and CDR2 SVGIG (reference sequence).

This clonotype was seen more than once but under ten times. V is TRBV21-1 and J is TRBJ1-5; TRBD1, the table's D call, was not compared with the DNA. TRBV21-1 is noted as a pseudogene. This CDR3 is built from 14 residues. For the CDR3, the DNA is TGTGCCAGCAGGAGGACAGGGAGCAATCAGCCCCAGCATTTT. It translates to CASRRTGSNQPQHF.

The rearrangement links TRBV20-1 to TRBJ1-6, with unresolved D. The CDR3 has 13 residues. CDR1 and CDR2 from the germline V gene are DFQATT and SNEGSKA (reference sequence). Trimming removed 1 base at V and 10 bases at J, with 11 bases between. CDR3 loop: CSARAGVSSPLHF. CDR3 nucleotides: TGCAGTGCTAGAGCCGGAGTTTCGTCACCCCTCCACTTT.

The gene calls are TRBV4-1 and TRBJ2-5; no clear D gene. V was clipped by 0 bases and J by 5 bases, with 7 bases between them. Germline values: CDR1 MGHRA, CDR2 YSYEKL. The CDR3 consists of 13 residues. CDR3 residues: CASSQEPRETQYF. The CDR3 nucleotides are TGCGCCAGCAGCCAAGAGCCCCGGGAGACCCAGTACTTC.

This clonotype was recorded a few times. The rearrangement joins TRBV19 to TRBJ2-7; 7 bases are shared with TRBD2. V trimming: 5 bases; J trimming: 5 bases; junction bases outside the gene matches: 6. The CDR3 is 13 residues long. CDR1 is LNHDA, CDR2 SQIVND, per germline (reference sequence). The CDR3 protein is CASSVTSLHEQYF. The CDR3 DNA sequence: TGTGCCAGTAGTGTGACTAGCTTGCACGAGCAGTACTTC.

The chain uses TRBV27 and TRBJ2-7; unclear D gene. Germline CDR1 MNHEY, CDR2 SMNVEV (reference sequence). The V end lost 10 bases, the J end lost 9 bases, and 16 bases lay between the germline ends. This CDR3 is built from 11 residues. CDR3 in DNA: TGTGCCACCGGACCTGGGGTTGTGCAGTACTTC. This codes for CATGPGVVQYF.

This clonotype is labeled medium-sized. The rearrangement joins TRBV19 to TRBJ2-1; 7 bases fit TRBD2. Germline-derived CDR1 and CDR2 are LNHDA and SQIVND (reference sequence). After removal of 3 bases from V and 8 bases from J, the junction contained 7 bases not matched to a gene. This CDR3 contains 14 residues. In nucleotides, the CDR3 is TGTGCCAGTAGTATTGGGGGGAGGGCCTATGAGCAGTTCTTC. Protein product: CASSIGGRAYEQFF. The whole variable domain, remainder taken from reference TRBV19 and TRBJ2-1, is DGGITQSPKYLFRKEGQNVTLSCEQNLNHDAMYWYRQDPGQGLRLIYYSQIVNDFQKGDIAEGYSVSREKKESFPLTVTSAQKNPTAFYLCASSIGGRAYEQFFGPGTRLTVL.

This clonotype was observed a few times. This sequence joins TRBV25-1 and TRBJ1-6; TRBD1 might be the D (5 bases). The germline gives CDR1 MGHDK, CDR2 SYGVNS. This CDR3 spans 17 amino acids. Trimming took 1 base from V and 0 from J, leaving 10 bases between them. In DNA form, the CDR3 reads TGTGCCAGCAGTGAATCGGGGCTGAGCTCCTATAATTCACCCCTCCACTTT. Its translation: CASSESGLSSYNSPLHF.

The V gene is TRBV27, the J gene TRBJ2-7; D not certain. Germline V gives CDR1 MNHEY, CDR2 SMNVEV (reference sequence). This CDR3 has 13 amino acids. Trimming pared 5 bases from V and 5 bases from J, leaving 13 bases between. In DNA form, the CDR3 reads TGTGCCAGCAGTCGGCAGCACGCCGACGAGCAGTACTTC. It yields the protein CASSRQHADEQYF.

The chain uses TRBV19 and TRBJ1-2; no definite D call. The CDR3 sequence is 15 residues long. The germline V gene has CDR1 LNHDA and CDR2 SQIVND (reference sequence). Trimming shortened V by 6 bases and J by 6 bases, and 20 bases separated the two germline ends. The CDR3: CASSPLHRLTDGYTF. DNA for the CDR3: TGTGCCAGTAGCCCCCTTCACCGATTAACGGATGGCTACACCTTC.

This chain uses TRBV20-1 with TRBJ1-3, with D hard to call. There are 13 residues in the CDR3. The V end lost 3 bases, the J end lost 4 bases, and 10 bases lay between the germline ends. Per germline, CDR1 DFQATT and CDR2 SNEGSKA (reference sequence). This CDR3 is CSASPFKGNTIYF. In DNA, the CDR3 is TGCAGTGCTAGTCCCTTCAAGGGAAACACCATATATTTT.

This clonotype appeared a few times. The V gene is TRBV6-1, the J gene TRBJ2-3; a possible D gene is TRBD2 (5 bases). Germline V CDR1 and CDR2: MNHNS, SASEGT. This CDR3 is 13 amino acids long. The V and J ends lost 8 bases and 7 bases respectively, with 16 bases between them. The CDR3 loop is CASASTTGNTQYF. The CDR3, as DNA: TGTGCCAGCGCCTCTACTACGGGGAATACGCAGTATTTT.

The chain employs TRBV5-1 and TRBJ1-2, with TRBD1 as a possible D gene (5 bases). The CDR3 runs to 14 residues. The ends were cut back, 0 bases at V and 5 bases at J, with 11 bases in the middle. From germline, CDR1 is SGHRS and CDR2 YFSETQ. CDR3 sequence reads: CASSLDWGGYGYTF. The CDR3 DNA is TGCGCCAGCAGCTTGGATTGGGGGGGATATGGCTACACCTTC.

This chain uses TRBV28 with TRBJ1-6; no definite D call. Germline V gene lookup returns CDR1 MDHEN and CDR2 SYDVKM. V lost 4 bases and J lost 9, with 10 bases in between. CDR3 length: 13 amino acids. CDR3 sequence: CASSWSARSPLHF. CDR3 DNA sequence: TGTGCCAGCAGTTGGAGCGCGCGTTCACCCCTCCACTTT.

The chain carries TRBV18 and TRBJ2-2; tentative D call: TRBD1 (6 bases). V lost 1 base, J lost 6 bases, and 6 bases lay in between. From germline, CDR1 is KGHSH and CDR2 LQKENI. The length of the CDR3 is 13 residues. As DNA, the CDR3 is TGTGCCAGCTCACCACAGGGGGCCGGGGAGCTGTTTTTT. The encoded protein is CASSPQGAGELFF.

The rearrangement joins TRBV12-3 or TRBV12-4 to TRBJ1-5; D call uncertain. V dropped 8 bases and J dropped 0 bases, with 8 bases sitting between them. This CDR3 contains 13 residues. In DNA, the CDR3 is TGTGCCAGCGGGATTTATAGCAATCAGCCCCAGCATTTT. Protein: CASGIYSNQPQHF.

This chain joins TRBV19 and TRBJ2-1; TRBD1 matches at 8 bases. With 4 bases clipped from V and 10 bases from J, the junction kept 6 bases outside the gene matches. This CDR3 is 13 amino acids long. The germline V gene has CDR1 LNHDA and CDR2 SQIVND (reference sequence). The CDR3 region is CASSNSRGREQFF. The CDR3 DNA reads TGTGCCAGTAGTAACTCCAGGGGGCGCGAGCAGTTCTTC.

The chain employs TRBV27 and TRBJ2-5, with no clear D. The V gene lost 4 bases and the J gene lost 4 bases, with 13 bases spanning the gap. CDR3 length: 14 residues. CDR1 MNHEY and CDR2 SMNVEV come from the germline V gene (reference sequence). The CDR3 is CASSSQTSRETQYF. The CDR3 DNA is TGTGCCAGCAGTTCGCAGACCTCCAGAGAGACCCAGTACTTC.

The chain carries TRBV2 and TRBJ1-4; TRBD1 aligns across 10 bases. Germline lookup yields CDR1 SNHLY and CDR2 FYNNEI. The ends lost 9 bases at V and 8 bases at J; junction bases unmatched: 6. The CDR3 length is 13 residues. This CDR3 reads CARDRGPGEKLFF. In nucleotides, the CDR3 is TGTGCCAGAGACAGGGGGCCAGGGGAAAAACTGTTTTTT. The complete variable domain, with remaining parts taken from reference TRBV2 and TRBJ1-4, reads EPEVTQTPSHQVTQMGQEVILRCVPISNHLYFYWYRQILGQKVEFLVSFYNNEISEKSEIFDDQFSVERPDGSNFTLKIRSTKLEDSAMYFCARDRGPGEKLFFGSGTQLSVL.

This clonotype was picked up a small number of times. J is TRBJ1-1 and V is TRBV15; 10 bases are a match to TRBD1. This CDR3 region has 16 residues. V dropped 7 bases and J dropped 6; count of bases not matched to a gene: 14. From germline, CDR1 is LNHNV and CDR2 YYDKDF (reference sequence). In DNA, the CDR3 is TGTGCCACCACCGACTGGGACAGGGGCAACATGGCTGAAGCTTTCTTT. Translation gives CATTDWDRGNMAEAFF.

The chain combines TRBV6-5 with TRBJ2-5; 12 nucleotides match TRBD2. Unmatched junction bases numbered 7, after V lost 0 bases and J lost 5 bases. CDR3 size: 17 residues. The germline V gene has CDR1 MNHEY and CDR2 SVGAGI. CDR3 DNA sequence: TGTGCCAGCAGTTACTCGGCTAGCGGGAGGGCTGGCGAGACCCAGTACTTC. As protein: CASSYSASGRAGETQYF.